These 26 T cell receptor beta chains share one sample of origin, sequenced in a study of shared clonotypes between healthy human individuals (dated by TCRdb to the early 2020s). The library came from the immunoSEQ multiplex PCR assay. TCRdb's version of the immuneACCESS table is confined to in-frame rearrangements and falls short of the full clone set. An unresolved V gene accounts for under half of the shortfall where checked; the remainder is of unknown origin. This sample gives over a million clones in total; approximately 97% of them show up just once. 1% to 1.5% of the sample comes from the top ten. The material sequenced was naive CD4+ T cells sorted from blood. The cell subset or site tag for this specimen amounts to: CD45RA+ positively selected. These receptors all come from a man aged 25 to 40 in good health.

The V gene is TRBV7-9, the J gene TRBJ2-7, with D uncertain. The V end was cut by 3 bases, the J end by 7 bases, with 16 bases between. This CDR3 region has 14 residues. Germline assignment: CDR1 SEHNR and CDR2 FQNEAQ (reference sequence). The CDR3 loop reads CASSFATELWEQYF. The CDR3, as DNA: TGTGCCAGCAGCTTCGCAACGGAGCTGTGGGAGCAGTACTTC.

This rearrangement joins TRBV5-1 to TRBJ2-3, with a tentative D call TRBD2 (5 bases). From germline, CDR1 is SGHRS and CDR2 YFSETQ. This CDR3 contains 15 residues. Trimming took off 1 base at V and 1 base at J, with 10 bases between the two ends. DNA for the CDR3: TGCGCCAGCAGCTTGCCCGAAGCGGGCACAGATACGCAGTATTTT. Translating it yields CASSLPEAGTDTQYF. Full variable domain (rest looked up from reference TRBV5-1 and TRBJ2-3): KAGVTQTPRYLIKTRGQQVTLSCSPISGHRSVSWYQQTPGQGLQFLFEYFSETQRNKGNFPGRFSGRQFSNSRSEMNVSTLELGDSALYLCASSLPEAGTDTQYFGPGTRLTVL.

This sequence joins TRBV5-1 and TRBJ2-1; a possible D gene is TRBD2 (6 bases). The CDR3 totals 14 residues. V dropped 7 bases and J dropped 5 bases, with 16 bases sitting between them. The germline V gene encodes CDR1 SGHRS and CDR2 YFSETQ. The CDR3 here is CASRFIGTHNEQFF. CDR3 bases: TGCGCCAGCCGATTTATCGGGACTCACAATGAGCAGTTCTTC.

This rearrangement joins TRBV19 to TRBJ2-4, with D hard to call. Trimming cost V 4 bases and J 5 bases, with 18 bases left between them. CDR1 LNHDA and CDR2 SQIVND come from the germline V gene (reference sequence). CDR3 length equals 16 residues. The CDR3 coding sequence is TGTGCCAGTAGTACCCTCGCACCGACTGGCCAAAACATTCAGTACTTC. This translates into CASSTLAPTGQNIQYF.

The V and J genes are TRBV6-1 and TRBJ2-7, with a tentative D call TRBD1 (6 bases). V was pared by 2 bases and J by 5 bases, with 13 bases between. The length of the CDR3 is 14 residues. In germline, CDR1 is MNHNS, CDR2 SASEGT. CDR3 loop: CASSESARGHEQYF. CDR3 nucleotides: TGTGCCAGCAGTGAATCCGCCAGGGGCCACGAGCAGTACTTC.

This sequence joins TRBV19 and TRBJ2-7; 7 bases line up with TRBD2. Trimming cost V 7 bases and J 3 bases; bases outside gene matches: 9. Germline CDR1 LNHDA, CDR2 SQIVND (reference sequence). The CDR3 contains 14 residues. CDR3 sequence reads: CASNRREGNYEQYF. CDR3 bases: TGTGCCAGTAATCGAAGGGAGGGAAACTACGAGCAGTACTTC. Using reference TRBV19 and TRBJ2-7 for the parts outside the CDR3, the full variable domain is DGGITQSPKYLFRKEGQNVTLSCEQNLNHDAMYWYRQDPGQGLRLIYYSQIVNDFQKGDIAEGYSVSREKKESFPLTVTSAQKNPTAFYLCASNRREGNYEQYFGPGTRLTVT.

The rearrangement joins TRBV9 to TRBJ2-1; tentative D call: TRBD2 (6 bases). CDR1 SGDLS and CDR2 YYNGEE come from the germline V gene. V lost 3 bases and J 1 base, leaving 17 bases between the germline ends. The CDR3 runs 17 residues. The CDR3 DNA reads TGTGCCAGCAGCGCCAGCCCCCTAGCGAGTTCCTACAATGAGCAGTTCTTC. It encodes CASSASPLASSYNEQFF.

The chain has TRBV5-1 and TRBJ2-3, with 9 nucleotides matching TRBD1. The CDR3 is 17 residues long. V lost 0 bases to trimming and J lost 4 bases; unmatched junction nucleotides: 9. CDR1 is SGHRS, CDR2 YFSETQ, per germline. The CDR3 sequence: CASSLEKRTGVPDTQYF. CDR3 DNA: TGCGCCAGCAGCTTGGAAAAGCGGACAGGGGTTCCAGATACGCAGTATTTT.

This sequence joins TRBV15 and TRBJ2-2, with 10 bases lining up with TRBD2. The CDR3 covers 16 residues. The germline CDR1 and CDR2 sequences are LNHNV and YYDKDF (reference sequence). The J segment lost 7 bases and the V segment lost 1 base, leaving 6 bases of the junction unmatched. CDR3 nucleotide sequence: TGTGCCACCAGCAGAGCTTTAGCGGGAGGAATCGGGGAGCTGTTTTTT. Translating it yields CATSRALAGGIGELFF.

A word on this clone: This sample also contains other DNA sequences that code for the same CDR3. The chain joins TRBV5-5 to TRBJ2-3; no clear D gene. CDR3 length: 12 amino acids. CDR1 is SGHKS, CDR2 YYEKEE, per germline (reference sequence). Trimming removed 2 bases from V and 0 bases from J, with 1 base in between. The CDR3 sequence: CASSFSTDTQYF. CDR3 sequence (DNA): TGTGCCAGCAGCTTTAGCACAGATACGCAGTATTTT. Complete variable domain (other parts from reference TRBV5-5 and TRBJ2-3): DAGVTQSPTHLIKTRGQQVTLRCSPISGHKSVSWYQQVLGQGPQFIFQYYEKEERGRGNFPDRFSARQFPNYSSELNVNALLLGDSALYLCASSFSTDTQYFGPGTRLTVL.

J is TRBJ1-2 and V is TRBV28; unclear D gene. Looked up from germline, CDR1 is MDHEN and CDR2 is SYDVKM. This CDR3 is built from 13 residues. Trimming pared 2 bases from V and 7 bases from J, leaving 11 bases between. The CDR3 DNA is TGTGCCAGCAGTTTAGTCGGCGGGAGTGGCTACACCTTC. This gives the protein CASSLVGGSGYTF.

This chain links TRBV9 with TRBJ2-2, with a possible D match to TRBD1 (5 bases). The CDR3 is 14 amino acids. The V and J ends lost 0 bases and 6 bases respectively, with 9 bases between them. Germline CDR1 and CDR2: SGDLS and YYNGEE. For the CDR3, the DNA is TGTGCCAGCAGCGTAGGGGGCCCCTCCGGGGAGCTGTTTTTT. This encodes CASSVGGPSGELFF.

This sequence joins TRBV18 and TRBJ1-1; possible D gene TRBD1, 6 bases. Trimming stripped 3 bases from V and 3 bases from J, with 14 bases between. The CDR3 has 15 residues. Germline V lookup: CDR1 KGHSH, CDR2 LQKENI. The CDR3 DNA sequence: TGTGCCAGCTCACCCTTACAGGGACGGGACACTGAAGCTTTCTTT. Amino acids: CASSPLQGRDTEAFF. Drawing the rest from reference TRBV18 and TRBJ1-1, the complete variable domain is NAGVMQNPRHLVRRRGQEARLRCSPMKGHSHVYWYRQLPEEGLKFMVYLQKENIIDESGMPKERFSAEFPKEGPSILRIQQVVRGDSAAYFCASSPLQGRDTEAFFGQGTRLTVV.

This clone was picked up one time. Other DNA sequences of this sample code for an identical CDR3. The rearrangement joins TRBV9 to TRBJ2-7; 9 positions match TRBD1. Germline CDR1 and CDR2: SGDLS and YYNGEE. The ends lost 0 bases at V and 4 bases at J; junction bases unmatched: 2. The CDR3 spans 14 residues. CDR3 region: CASSVATGGYEQYF. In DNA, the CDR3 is TGTGCCAGCAGCGTAGCGACAGGGGGTTACGAGCAGTACTTC.

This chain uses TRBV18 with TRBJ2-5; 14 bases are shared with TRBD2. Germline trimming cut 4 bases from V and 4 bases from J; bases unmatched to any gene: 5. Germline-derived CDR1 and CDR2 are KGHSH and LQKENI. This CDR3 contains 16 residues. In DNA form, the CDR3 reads TGTGCCAGCTCACACGGACTAGCGGGAGGTTCAGAGACCCAGTACTTC. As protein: CASSHGLAGGSETQYF.

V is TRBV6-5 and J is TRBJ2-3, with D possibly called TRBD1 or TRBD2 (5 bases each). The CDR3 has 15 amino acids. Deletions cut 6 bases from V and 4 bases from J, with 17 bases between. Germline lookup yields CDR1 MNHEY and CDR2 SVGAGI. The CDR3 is CASSLGTPRADTQYF. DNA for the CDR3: TGTGCCAGCAGCCTCGGGACCCCTAGGGCAGATACGCAGTATTTT.

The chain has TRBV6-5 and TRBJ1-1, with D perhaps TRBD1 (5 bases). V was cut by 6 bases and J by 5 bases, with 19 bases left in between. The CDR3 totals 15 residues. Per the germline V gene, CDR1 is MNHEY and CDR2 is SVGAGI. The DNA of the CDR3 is TGTGCCAGCAGATTCGAGGGAGGGGTGGGGACTGAAGCTTTCTTT. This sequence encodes CASRFEGGVGTEAFF.

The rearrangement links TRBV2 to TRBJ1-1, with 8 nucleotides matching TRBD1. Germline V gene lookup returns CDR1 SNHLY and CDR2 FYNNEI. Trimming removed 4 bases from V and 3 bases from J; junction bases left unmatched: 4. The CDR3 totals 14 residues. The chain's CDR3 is CASSATGADTEAFF. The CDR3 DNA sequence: TGTGCCAGCAGTGCGACAGGGGCCGACACTGAAGCTTTCTTT.

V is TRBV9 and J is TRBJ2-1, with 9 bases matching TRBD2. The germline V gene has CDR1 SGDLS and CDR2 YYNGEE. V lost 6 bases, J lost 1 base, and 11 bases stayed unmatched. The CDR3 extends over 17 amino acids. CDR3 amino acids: CASTLGASGASYNEQFF. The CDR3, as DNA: TGTGCCAGCACCCTAGGGGCTAGCGGGGCATCCTACAATGAGCAGTTCTTC. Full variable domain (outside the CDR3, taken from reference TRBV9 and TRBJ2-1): DSGVTQTPKHLITATGQRVTLRCSPRSGDLSVYWYQQSLDQGLQFLIQYYNGEERAKGNILERFSAQQFPDLHSELNLSSLELGDSALYFCASTLGASGASYNEQFFGPGTRLTVL.

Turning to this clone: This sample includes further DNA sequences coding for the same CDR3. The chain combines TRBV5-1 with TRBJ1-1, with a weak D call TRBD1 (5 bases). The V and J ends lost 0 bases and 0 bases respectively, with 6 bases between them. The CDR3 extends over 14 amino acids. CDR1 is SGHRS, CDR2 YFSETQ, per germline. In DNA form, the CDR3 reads TGCGCCAGCAGCTTGGAAGGGGTGAACACTGAAGCTTTCTTT. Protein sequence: CASSLEGVNTEAFF.

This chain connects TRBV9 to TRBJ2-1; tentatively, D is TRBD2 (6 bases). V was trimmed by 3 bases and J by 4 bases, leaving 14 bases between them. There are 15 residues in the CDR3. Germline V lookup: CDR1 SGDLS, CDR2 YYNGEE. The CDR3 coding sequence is TGTGCCAGCAGCGCCACTAGCCCCGGGTACAATGAGCAGTTCTTC. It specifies CASSATSPGYNEQFF.

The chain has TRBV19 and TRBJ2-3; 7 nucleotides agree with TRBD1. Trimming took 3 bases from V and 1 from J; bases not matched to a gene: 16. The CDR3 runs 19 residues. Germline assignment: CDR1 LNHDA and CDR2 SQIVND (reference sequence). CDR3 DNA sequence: TGTGCCAGTAGTATGTACGGACAGGATCTGGGGCGTCGCACAGATACGCAGTATTTT. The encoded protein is CASSMYGQDLGRRTDTQYF.

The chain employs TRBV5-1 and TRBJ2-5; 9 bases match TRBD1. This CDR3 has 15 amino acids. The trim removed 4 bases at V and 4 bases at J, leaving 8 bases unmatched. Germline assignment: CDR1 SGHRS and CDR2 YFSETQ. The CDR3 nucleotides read TGCGCCAGCAGCGCTGTAGGACAGGGGAGAGAGACCCAGTACTTC. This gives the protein CASSAVGQGRETQYF.

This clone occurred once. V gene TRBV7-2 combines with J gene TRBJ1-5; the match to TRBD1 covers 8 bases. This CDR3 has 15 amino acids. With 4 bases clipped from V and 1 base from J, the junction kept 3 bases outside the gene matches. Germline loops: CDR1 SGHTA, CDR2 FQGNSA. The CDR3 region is CASSSYRGSNQPQHF. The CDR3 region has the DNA TGTGCCAGCAGCTCCTACAGGGGGAGCAATCAGCCCCAGCATTTT.

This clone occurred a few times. The CDR3: CASSLEESEQFF. The DNA for the CDR3 is TGCGCCAGCAGCTTGGAGGAGAGTGAGCAGTTCTTC. The rearrangement joins TRBV5-1 to TRBJ2-1; unclear D gene. Trimming removed 0 bases at V and 9 bases at J, with 7 bases between. This CDR3 spans 12 amino acids. The germline V gene has CDR1 SGHRS and CDR2 YFSETQ. Full variable domain (outside the CDR3, taken from reference TRBV5-1 and TRBJ2-1): KAGVTQTPRYLIKTRGQQVTLSCSPISGHRSVSWYQQTPGQGLQFLFEYFSETQRNKGNFPGRFSGRQFSNSRSEMNVSTLELGDSALYLCASSLEESEQFFGPGTRLTVL.

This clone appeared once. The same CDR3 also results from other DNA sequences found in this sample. The CDR3 region has the DNA TGCAGCGTTGTAGGGGGCGAGGAGACCCAGTACTTC. It codes for CSVVGGEETQYF. The V call is TRBV29-1, the J call TRBJ2-5; TRBD1 matches 7 bases. CDR3 length: 12 residues. The germline V gene has CDR1 SQVTM and CDR2 ANQGSEA. Germline trimming cut 4 bases from V and 5 bases from J; bases unmatched to any gene: 4.